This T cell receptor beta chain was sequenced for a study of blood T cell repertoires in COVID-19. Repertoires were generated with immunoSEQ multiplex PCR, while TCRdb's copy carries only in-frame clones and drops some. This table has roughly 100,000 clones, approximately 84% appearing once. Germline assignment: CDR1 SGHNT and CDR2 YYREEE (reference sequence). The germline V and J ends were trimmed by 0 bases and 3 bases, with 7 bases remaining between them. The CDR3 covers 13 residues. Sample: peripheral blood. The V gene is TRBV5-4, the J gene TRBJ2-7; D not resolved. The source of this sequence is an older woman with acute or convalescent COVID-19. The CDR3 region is CASSLDSYYEQYF. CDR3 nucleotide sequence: TGTGCCAGCAGCTTGGACAGCTACTACGAGCAGTACTTC. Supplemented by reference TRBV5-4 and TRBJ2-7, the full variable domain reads ETGVTQSPTHLIKTRGQQVTLRCSSQSGHNTVSWYQQALGQGPQFIFQYYREEENGRGNFPPRFSGLQFPNYSSELNVNALELDDSALYLCASSLDSYYEQYFGPGTRLTVT.